The 27 T cell receptor beta chains below all came from one sample that was sequenced in a study of blood T cell repertoires in COVID-19 (dated by TCRdb to the early 2020s). Libraries were prepared through the immunoSEQ multiplex PCR assay. TCRdb stores this immuneACCESS table with in-frame sequences only. Part of the clones is absent; in the studies checked, under half of the shortfall reflects unresolved V genes, and no reason is known for the rest. This sample is represented by 85,000 to 95,000 clones; over 75% of them were singletons. The top ten hold around 7.4% of the sample. The sample was peripheral blood. The receptors here all came from a human donor with acute or convalescent COVID-19. The donor label of this sample is uncertain.

This chain uses TRBV2 with TRBJ1-1; no clear D. The length of the CDR3 is 12 residues. Per germline, CDR1 SNHLY and CDR2 FYNNEI. The V end was cut by 6 bases, the J end by 11 bases, with 16 bases between. CDR3 DNA: TGTGCCAGCAGACCTGAGAGCTCTATGGCTTTCTTT. Its protein product is CASRPESSMAFF.

The chain links TRBV4-1 to TRBJ2-2; TRBD1 aligns across 9 bases. V lost 7 bases, J lost 6 bases, and 12 bases stayed unmatched. The CDR3 runs to 16 residues. Per the germline V gene, CDR1 is MGHRA and CDR2 is YSYEKL. DNA of the CDR3: TGCGCCAGCACCAGAGGGACAGGGTTTATCGCCGGGGAGCTGTTTTTT. Its translation is CASTRGTGFIAGELFF.

The chain links TRBV9 to TRBJ1-1; 7 positions agree with TRBD1. This CDR3 is built from 14 residues. Trimming cost V 6 bases and J 0 bases; bases outside gene matches: 5. CDR1 and CDR2 from the germline V gene are SGDLS and YYNGEE. The CDR3 protein is CASTPGQMNTEAFF. CDR3 bases: TGTGCCAGCACTCCGGGACAGATGAACACTGAAGCTTTCTTT.

There are a few counts of this clone. The gene calls are TRBV11-3 and TRBJ1-1; possibly TRBD1 for D (6 bases). CDR3 length: 13 residues. V shed 5 bases and J shed 2 bases, with 9 bases lying between them. Germline values: CDR1 SGHNT, CDR2 YENEEA. CDR3: CASSEQGNTEAFF. Here the CDR3 DNA reads TGTGCCAGCAGCGAACAGGGAAACACTGAAGCTTTCTTT.

The chain employs TRBV5-5 and TRBJ2-3; tentatively, D is TRBD1 (5 bases). V lost 0 bases and J 1 base, leaving 6 bases between the germline ends. Germline lookup yields CDR1 SGHKS and CDR2 YYEKEE (reference sequence). This CDR3 comprises 14 residues. As DNA, the CDR3 is TGTGCCAGCAGCTTGGAAGGGGGCACAGATACGCAGTATTTT. Protein product: CASSLEGGTDTQYF.

This chain uses TRBV5-1 with TRBJ1-5, with 8 bases aligning to TRBD1. This CDR3 has 15 amino acids. CDR1 and CDR2 from the germline V gene are SGHRS and YFSETQ. Trimming at V came to 4 bases and at J to 6 bases, leaving 9 bases not matched to a gene. The DNA of the CDR3 is TGCGCCAGCAGCCGCGGTACAGGGGGTGTTCAGCCCCAGCATTTT. It codes for CASSRGTGGVQPQHF.

V usage is TRBV4-2 and J usage is TRBJ2-2; 10 positions match TRBD2. The CDR3 extends over 16 amino acids. V was clipped by 4 bases and J by 3 bases; unmatched bases: 5. Germline CDR1 and CDR2: LGHNA and YNFKEQ. CDR3 DNA: TGTGCCAGCAGCCGGATAGCGGGGGGTGACACCGGGGAGCTGTTTTTT. Translating gives CASSRIAGGDTGELFF.

The chain uses TRBV14 and TRBJ2-1; 9 nucleotides agree with TRBD2. The V segment lost 1 base and the J segment 8 bases; nucleotides outside the gene matches: 9. The CDR3 extends over 16 amino acids. Germline assignment: CDR1 SGHDN and CDR2 FVKESK. CDR3 DNA sequence: TGTGCCAGCAGCCAAGGGTCGGCGGGGGGGCGAGATGAGCAGTTCTTC. This encodes CASSQGSAGGRDEQFF.

A few counts support this clone. DNA for the CDR3: TGTGCCAGCAGTTTATGGGGGACAAGGGGTGATTCACCCCTCCACTTT. Its translation is CASSLWGTRGDSPLHF. The V call is TRBV27, the J call TRBJ1-6, with a tentative D call TRBD1 (6 bases). This CDR3 is 16 amino acids long. CDR1 and CDR2 (germline): MNHEY, SMNVEV (reference sequence). V dropped 1 base and J dropped 8 bases, with 15 bases sitting between them.

The chain employs TRBV12-3 or TRBV12-4 and TRBJ2-1; 7 positions agree with TRBD1. The CDR3 has 12 residues. Trimming removed 8 bases from V and 10 bases from J; junction bases left unmatched: 8. CDR3 protein: CASRTGVQEQFF. In DNA form, the CDR3 reads TGTGCCAGCCGGACAGGCGTACAGGAGCAGTTCTTC.

The chain carries TRBV2 and TRBJ2-7; 12 nucleotides align to TRBD1. The CDR3 contains 15 residues. The J segment lost 6 bases and the V segment lost 6 bases, leaving 9 bases of the junction unmatched. Germline values: CDR1 SNHLY, CDR2 FYNNEI. DNA for the CDR3: TGTGCCAGCAGGTCGACCGGGACAGGGGGCTCCGAGCAGTACTTC. This sequence encodes CASRSTGTGGSEQYF.

As DNA, the CDR3 is TGTGCCAGCAGTGAATTAGTTGGGACTAGCGGCCCCTACGAGCAGTACTTC. This codes for CASSELVGTSGPYEQYF. The chain joins TRBV25-1 to TRBJ2-7, with 11 bases that match TRBD2. The CDR3 loop spans 17 amino acids. V lost 1 base, J lost 2 bases, and 7 bases stayed unmatched. Germline V lookup: CDR1 MGHDK, CDR2 SYGVNS.

V gene TRBV6-5 combines with J gene TRBJ1-1; D not resolved. Germline loops: CDR1 MNHEY, CDR2 SVGAGI. V lost 2 bases and J 12 bases, leaving 16 bases between the germline ends. The length of the CDR3 is 13 residues. The CDR3 spells CASSYEGSSSSFF. The CDR3 nucleotides are TGTGCCAGCAGTTACGAAGGGAGTTCTTCTTCTTTCTTT.

The gene calls are TRBV9 and TRBJ2-7, with no clear D. The V gene's germline CDR1 is SGDLS and CDR2 YYNGEE. The CDR3 totals 11 residues. V dropped 4 bases and J dropped 3 bases, with 5 bases sitting between them. In nucleotides, the CDR3 is TGTGCCAGCAGCCCCGGCTACGAGCAGTACTTC. Translating gives CASSPGYEQYF. Based on the CDR3 plus reference TRBV9 and TRBJ2-7, the full variable domain is DSGVTQTPKHLITATGQRVTLRCSPRSGDLSVYWYQQSLDQGLQFLIQYYNGEERAKGNILERFSAQQFPDLHSELNLSSLELGDSALYFCASSPGYEQYFGPGTRLTVT.

The chain has TRBV5-1 and TRBJ1-4, with D perhaps matching TRBD1 (5 bases). Trimming removed 2 bases from V and 1 base from J, with 6 bases in between. CDR1 is SGHRS and CDR2 is YFSETQ in the germline V gene. This CDR3 spans 14 amino acids. CDR3 region: CASSFQGTNEKLFF. The CDR3 DNA reads TGCGCCAGCAGCTTTCAGGGAACTAATGAAAAACTGTTTTTT. Variable domain in full (rest from reference TRBV5-1 and TRBJ1-4): KAGVTQTPRYLIKTRGQQVTLSCSPISGHRSVSWYQQTPGQGLQFLFEYFSETQRNKGNFPGRFSGRQFSNSRSEMNVSTLELGDSALYLCASSFQGTNEKLFFGSGTQLSVL.

The genes are TRBV4-2 and TRBJ1-2; a possible D gene is TRBD1 (6 bases). V was trimmed by 0 bases and J by 5 bases, leaving 16 bases between them. The CDR3 loop spans 16 amino acids. In germline, CDR1 is LGHNA, CDR2 YNFKEQ. The chain's CDR3 is CASSQDPARQVYGYTF. The CDR3 bases are TGTGCCAGCAGCCAAGATCCAGCGAGACAGGTTTATGGCTACACCTTC.

The chain has TRBV20-1 and TRBJ1-4, with 7 bases fitting TRBD1. This CDR3 region has 13 residues. Trimming took 3 bases from V and 3 from J; bases not matched to a gene: 1. CDR1 DFQATT and CDR2 SNEGSKA come from the germline V gene (reference sequence). The DNA of the CDR3 is TGCAGTGCTAGTGGGACAGCTAATGAAAAACTGTTTTTT. Its protein is CSASGTANEKLFF.

The rearrangement joins TRBV9 to TRBJ1-2; D is unclear. Germline loops: CDR1 SGDLS, CDR2 YYNGEE. Between the trimmed V and J ends, which lost 0 bases and 5 bases, there was a span of 11 bases. The CDR3 loop spans 14 amino acids. The CDR3 region has the DNA TGTGCCAGCAGCGTAGCTACTCCCCCTTATGGCTACACCTTC. Amino acids: CASSVATPPYGYTF.

The V and J genes are TRBV28 and TRBJ1-1; D gene uncertain. The CDR3 runs to 15 residues. The V gene lost 4 bases and the J gene lost 4 bases, with 16 bases spanning the gap. CDR1 is MDHEN and CDR2 is SYDVKM in the germline V gene. CDR3 residues: CASSSRVGVSTEAFF. The CDR3 coding sequence is TGTGCCAGCAGTTCACGTGTCGGGGTGTCCACTGAAGCTTTCTTT.

The CDR3 DNA follows: TGTGCCAGCAGTCTGGGGACAGTCTCCTACGAGCAGTACTTC. Encoded protein: CASSLGTVSYEQYF. The chain couples TRBV28 to TRBJ2-7, with 7 bases lining up with TRBD1. V was pared by 5 bases and J by 0 bases, with 4 bases of the junction left unmatched. The germline CDR1 and CDR2 sequences are MDHEN and SYDVKM. The CDR3 has 14 residues.

This clone was observed a few times. The chain joins TRBV7-9 to TRBJ1-2; D unclear. V was trimmed by 0 bases and J by 2 bases, leaving 10 bases between them. Germline loops: CDR1 SEHNR, CDR2 FQNEAQ (reference sequence). This CDR3 spans 15 amino acids. The CDR3 loop reads CASSLALNINYGYTF. In nucleotides, the CDR3 is TGTGCCAGCAGCTTAGCCCTTAATATCAACTATGGCTACACCTTC.

The chain combines TRBV16 with TRBJ1-4; a possible D gene is TRBD1 (5 bases). CDR3 size: 15 residues. Deletions cut 5 bases from V and 7 bases from J, with 17 bases between. CDR1 and CDR2 (germline): KGHSY, FQNENV. CDR3 in amino acids: CASSTQGQGGEKLFF. In DNA, the CDR3 is TGTGCCAGCAGCACTCAAGGCCAGGGCGGTGAAAAACTGTTTTTT.

The V call is TRBV7-5, the J call TRBJ2-4; the table's D call, TRBD1, has no DNA check behind it. TRBV7-5 is assigned pseudogene status. The CDR3 covers 21 residues. The CDR3 sequence is CARSSPTGTGRTPFSKNIQYF. The CDR3 coding sequence is TGTGCCAGAAGCTCCCCAACCGGGACAGGGAGGACGCCCTTCTCCAAAAACATTCAGTACTTC.

The V and J genes are TRBV4-3 and TRBJ2-5; 7 nucleotides agree with TRBD1. Germline-derived CDR1 and CDR2 are LGHNA and YSLEER. With 3 bases clipped from V and 4 bases from J, the junction kept 8 bases outside the gene matches. This CDR3 is built from 15 residues. The CDR3 DNA follows: TGCGCCAGCAGCCAGAACAGGGGACGGTTAGAGACCCAGTACTTC. Translation: CASSQNRGRLETQYF.

This clone was seen repeatedly, ten times or more. This chain links TRBV19 with TRBJ1-1; possibly TRBD1 for D (5 bases). CDR3 length: 12 amino acids. Per the germline V gene, CDR1 is LNHDA and CDR2 is SQIVND (reference sequence). V lost 7 bases to trimming and J lost 5 bases, with 11 bases between them. CDR3 residues: CASNQGDTEAFF. Here the CDR3 DNA reads TGTGCCAGTAATCAGGGCGATACTGAAGCTTTCTTT.

The chain uses TRBV27 and TRBJ1-1; no definite D call. Trimming left V 5 bases short and J 0 bases short, with 13 bases between. The CDR3 spans 15 residues. The germline gives CDR1 MNHEY, CDR2 SMNVEV (reference sequence). The CDR3, as DNA: TGTGCCAGCAGTACGGGTCCTCTTATGAACACTGAAGCTTTCTTT. The encoded protein is CASSTGPLMNTEAFF.

J is TRBJ2-7 and V is TRBV5-6; TRBD1 aligns across 10 bases. The germline V gene encodes CDR1 SGHDT and CDR2 YYEEEE. With V trimmed by 4 bases and J by 3 bases, 7 bases remained unmatched. The CDR3 extends over 15 amino acids. CDR3: CASSKGQGLNYEQYF. For the CDR3, the DNA is TGTGCCAGCAGCAAGGGACAGGGGCTAAACTACGAGCAGTACTTC.